This TCR beta chain emerged from a study of PD-L1 blockade in urothelial cancer. The study's findings and limits: TCR clonality was measured in pretreatment peripheral blood. Clonality below the median predicted better survival.

Profiled with immunoSEQ multiplex PCR; TCRdb holds only in-frame clones, not every one. The profile covers about 86,000 clones, with more than 75% appearing a single time and roughly 14% taken by the ten largest. The time point is: pretreatment peripheral blood. The patients' disease, urothelial carcinoma, was locally advanced or metastatic. Sampling of each patient yielded between 1 and 8 specimens, collected pretreatment and on-treatment. Comment on this clone: Its antigen is not known.

The germline CDR1 and CDR2 sequences are SGHVS and FQNEAQ. The CDR3 spans 18 residues. The V end lost 1 base, the J end lost 1 base, and 19 bases lay between the germline ends. This clonotype originated in a man aged 60-69 years with urothelial cancer. The sample here was PBMCs, taken around atezolizumab (anti-PD-L1) treatment. This sequence joins TRBV7-8 and TRBJ1-2; TRBD1 might be the D (6 bases). CDR3 loop: CASSLGPAGTSFNYGYTF. Written as DNA, the CDR3 is TGTGCCAGCAGCTTAGGTCCAGCCGGGACATCCTTTAACTATGGCTACACCTTC. The variable domain in full, completed from reference TRBV7-8 and TRBJ1-2, reads GAGVSQSPRYKVAKRGQDVALRCDPISGHVSLFWYQQALGQGPEFLTYFQNEAQLDKSGLPSDRFFAERPEGSVSTLKIQRTQQEDSAVYLCASSLGPAGTSFNYGYTFGSGTRLTVV.